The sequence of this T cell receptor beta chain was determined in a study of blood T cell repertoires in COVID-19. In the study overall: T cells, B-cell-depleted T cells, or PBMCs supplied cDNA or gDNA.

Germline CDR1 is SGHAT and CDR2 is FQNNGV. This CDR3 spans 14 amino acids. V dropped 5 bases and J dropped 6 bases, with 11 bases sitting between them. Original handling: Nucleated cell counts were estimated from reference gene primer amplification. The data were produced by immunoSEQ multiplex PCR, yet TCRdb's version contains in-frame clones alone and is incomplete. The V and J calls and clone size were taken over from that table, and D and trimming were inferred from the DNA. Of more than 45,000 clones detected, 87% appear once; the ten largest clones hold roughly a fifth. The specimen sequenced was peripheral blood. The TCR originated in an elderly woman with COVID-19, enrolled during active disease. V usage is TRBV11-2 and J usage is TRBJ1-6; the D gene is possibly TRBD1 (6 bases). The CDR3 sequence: CASSGQRFNSPLHF. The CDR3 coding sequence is TGTGCCAGCAGCGGACAGAGATTTAATTCACCCCTCCACTTT.